This T cell receptor beta chain is drawn from a study of CD8+CD57+ T cells in acquired aplastic anemia. Turning to the study itself: Quantities of DNA derived from sorted CD4+ and CD8+ cells averaged 3.2 ug.

Overall study findings and caveats: Patients versus controls showed no significant CD8+ Simpson's diversity difference.

For CDR3 and TCR beta VDJ profiling, genomic DNA was the template used. TCRdb used MiXCR to reprocess the reads, holding one entry per CDR3 protein. The data contain under 200,000 distinct CDR3 sequences, over 60% of them singletons. The ends were cut back, 1 base at V and 4 bases at J, with 7 bases in the middle. The CDR3 has 12 amino acids. CDR1 is DFQATT and CDR2 is SNEGSKA in the germline V gene (reference sequence). In regard to this clonotype: What it binds is not known.

The rearrangement links TRBV20-1 to TRBJ1-2; D uncertain. The receptor comes from a human donor with severe aplastic anemia or a healthy control (not recorded which). The sample consisted of sorted CD4+, CD8+, or CD8+CD57+ T cells (not recorded which) from PBMCs. CDR3 in amino acids: CSARGAVYGYTF. In DNA form, the CDR3 reads TGCAGTGCTAGAGGGGCCGTCTATGGCTACACCTTC.